This T cell receptor beta chain was recovered during a study of CD8 T cells in ankylosing spondylitis. This CDR3 has 11 amino acids. Germline assignment: CDR1 DFQATT and CDR2 SNEGSKA (reference sequence). The V gene lost 6 bases and the J gene lost 5 bases, with 10 bases spanning the gap. Quantitative 5'-RACE with molecular barcodes generated TCR beta libraries. TCRdb re-called the 5' RACE reads with MiXCR, one entry per CDR3 protein. Of 55,000 or so distinct CDR3 sequences in the sample, around 7.4% were seen once. Whole-study findings and limits: Among TCR beta sequences, a motif of eight or nine highly homologous variants appeared characteristic of ankylosing spondylitis blood. Matched ankylosing spondylitis synovial fluid reportedly showed significant enrichment of disease-linked clones. Some of the motif variants had earlier been found in reactive arthritis patients' fluid and blood.

In regard to this clonotype: Antigen specificity is unknown.

This receptor was obtained from a female donor with ankylosing spondylitis or in good health (not recorded which). Sequenced input: blood, either unsorted or a sorted T cell fraction (not recorded which). J is TRBJ2-5 and V is TRBV20-1, with D possibly matching TRBD2 (5 bases). For the CDR3, the DNA is TGCAGTGCCCGACCGGGGGAGACCCAGTACTTC. Encoded protein: CSARPGETQYF.